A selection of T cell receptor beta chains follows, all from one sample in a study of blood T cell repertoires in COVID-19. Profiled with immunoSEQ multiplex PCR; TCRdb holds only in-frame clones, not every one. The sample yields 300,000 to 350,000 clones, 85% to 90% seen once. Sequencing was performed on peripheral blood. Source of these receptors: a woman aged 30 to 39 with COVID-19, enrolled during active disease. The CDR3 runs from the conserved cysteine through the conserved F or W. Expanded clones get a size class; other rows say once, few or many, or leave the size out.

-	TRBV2	CASTKTTGGGDEQYF
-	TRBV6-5	CASSIAGTEYTEAFF
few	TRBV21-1	CASSKWGACGPKPPYEQYF
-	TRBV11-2	CASSLDPTRVGYGYTF
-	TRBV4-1	CASSQGQGAATEAFF
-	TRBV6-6	CASSYRDMRDQPQHF
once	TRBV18	CASSPPRGGDEKLFF
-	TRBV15	CATSRDPGQGVTDTQYF
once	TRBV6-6	CASSYTSLEAFF
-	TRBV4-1	CASSQTTAGSTDTQYF